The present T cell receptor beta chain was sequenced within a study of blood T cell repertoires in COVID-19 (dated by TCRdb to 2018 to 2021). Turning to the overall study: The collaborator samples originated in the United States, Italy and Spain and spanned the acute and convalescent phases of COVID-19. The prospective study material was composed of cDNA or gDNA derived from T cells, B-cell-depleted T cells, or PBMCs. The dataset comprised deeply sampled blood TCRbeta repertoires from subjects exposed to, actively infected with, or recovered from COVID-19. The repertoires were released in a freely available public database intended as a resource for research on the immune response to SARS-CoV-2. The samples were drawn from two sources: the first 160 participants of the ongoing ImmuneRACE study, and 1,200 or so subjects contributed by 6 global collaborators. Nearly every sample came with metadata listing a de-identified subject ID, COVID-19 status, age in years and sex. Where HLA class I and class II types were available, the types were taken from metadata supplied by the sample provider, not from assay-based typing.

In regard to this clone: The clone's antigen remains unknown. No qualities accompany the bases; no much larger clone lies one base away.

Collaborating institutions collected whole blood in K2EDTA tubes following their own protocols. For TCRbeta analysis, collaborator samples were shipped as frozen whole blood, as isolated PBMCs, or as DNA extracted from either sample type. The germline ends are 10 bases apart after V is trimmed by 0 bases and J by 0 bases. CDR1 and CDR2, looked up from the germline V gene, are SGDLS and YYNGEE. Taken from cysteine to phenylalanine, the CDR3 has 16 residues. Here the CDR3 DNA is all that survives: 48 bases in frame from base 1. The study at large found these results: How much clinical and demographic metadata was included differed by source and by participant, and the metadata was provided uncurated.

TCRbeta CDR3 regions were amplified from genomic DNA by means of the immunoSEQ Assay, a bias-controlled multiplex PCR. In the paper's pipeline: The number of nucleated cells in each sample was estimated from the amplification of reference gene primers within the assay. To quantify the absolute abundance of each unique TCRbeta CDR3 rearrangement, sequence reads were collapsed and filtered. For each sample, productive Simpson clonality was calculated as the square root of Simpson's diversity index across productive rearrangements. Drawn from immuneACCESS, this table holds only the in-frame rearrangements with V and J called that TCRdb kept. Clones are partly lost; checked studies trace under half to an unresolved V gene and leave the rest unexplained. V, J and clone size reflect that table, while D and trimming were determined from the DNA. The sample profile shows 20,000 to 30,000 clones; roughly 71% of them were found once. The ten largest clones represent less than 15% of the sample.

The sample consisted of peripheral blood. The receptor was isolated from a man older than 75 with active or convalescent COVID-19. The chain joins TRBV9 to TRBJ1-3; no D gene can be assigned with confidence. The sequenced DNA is TGTGCCAGCAGCGTAGATGTCCGCTACTCTGGAAACACCATATATTTT. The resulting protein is CASSVDVRYSGNTIYF.